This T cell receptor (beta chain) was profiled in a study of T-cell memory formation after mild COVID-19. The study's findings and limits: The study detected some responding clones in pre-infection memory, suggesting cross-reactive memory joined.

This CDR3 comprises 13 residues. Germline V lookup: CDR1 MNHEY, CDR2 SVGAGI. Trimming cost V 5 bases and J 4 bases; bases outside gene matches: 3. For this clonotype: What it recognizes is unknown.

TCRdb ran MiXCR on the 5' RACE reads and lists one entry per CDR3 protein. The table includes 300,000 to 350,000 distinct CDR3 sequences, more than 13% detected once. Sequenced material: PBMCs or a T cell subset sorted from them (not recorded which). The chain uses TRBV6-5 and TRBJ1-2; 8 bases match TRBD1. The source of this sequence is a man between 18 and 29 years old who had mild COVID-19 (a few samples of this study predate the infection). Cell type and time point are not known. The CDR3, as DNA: TGTGCCAGCAGTGCAGGGGGCCCCTATGGCTACACCTTC. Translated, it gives CASSAGGPYGYTF.